This T cell receptor (beta chain) was obtained from a study of cytomegalovirus exposure and HLA in healthy donors. Study-level background: HLA-typed donors were the source of around 80 million unique TCRs, which an early data release held. Genotyping of more than 300 donors showed that around 81% belonged to the Caucasian-associated ancestry cluster.

Germline CDR1 and CDR2: SGHRS and YFSETQ. The V end was cut by 4 bases, the J end by 7 bases, with 17 bases between. CDR3 length: 14 amino acids. Regarding this clone: Its cognate antigen is unknown.

With 60 Vbeta and 13 Jbeta primers, the PCR was carried out. The protocol was immunoSEQ multiplex PCR, while the TCRdb copy is restricted to in-frame clones and leaves out a portion. Seen here are roughly 200,000 clones, approximately 11% observed once, and the top ten hold roughly 7.7%. Notes on the study in general: Immune exposure information comprised only CMV serostatus. CMV antigen specificity of a few CMV-associated chains was confirmed in vitro.

The clonotype originates from a middle-aged man in good health and CMV-seropositive. The V and J genes are TRBV5-1 and TRBJ1-1, with D hard to call. What was sequenced was PBMCs. CDR3 nucleotide sequence: TGCGCCAGCAGCCTTGGTGAATCGCCTAGTGAAGCTTTCTTT. This gives the protein CASSLGESPSEAFF.